The next 21 T cell receptor beta chains were all read from a single sample in a study of identical twins. TCRdb recomputed calls from the 5' RACE reads with MiXCR, one row per CDR3 protein. This table has nearly 650,000 distinct CDR3 sequences, roughly 7.2% appearing once. The same data also contributed to another study, on yellow fever vaccine responses in identical twins.

Input material: PBMCs. Receptors were obtained from a woman in her late teens or twenties in good health.

Only a few counts were recorded for this clonotype. The chain recombines TRBV12-3 or TRBV12-4 with TRBJ1-6, with D possibly matching TRBD1 (6 bases). The CDR3 length is 15 residues. Trimming stripped 6 bases from V and 6 bases from J, with 15 bases between. The CDR3, as DNA: TGTGCCAGCAGCACGGACAGCGCAGTTAATTCACCCCTCCACTTT. It encodes CASSTDSAVNSPLHF.

This clonotype was counted at least ten times. V gene TRBV24-1 combines with J gene TRBJ2-6, with 7 bases identical to TRBD1. There are 16 residues in the CDR3. Trimming cost V 5 bases and J 2 bases; bases outside gene matches: 5. The germline V gene encodes CDR1 KGHDR and CDR2 SFDVKD. CDR3 protein: CATSAPDRTGANVLTF. CDR3 in DNA: TGTGCCACCAGTGCCCCGGACAGGACTGGGGCCAACGTCCTGACTTTC.

This clonotype was found many times. The V call is TRBV5-6, the J call TRBJ2-2, with TRBD1 as a possible D gene (5 bases). The V end lost 0 bases, the J end lost 4 bases, and 19 bases lay between the germline ends. The CDR3 has 18 residues. CDR1 is SGHDT and CDR2 is YYEEEE in the germline V gene. The CDR3 is CASSLARVGRHITGELFF. CDR3 coding DNA: TGTGCCAGCAGCTTGGCCAGGGTGGGAAGGCATATCACCGGGGAGCTGTTTTTT.

This clonotype was counted many times. The J gene is TRBJ2-1, the V gene TRBV7-6, with a possible D match to TRBD2 (5 bases). V dropped 2 bases and J dropped 2 bases, with 7 bases sitting between them. Germline V gene sequence: CDR1 SGHVS, CDR2 FNYEAQ. The CDR3 length is 14 residues. The CDR3 sequence: CASSLRGAYNEQFF. CDR3 nucleotide sequence: TGTGCCAGCAGCTTACGGGGAGCCTACAATGAGCAGTTCTTC. Combining the CDR3 with reference TRBV7-6 and TRBJ2-1 gives the whole variable domain GAGVSQSPRYKVTKRGQDVALRCDPISGHVSLYWYRQALGQGPEFLTYFNYEAQQDKSGLPNDRFSAERPEGSISTLTIQRTEQRDSAMYRCASSLRGAYNEQFFGPGTRLTVL.

The DNA for the CDR3 is TGTGCCAGCAGTGAACAACAGGGCCCCTACGAGCAGTACTTC. The encoded protein is CASSEQQGPYEQYF. The chain is built from TRBV6-1 and TRBJ2-7; D possibly corresponds to TRBD1 (6 bases). The CDR3 is made up of 14 amino acids. Germline values: CDR1 MNHNS, CDR2 SASEGT. Trimming took off 2 bases at V and 2 bases at J, with 10 bases between the two ends.

The gene calls are TRBV7-9 and TRBJ2-7; D may match TRBD1 or TRBD2 (5 bases each). V lost 3 bases to trimming and J lost 5 bases, with 11 bases between them. The CDR3 runs 13 residues. Germline loops: CDR1 SEHNR, CDR2 FQNEAQ (reference sequence). In DNA form, the CDR3 reads TGTGCCAGCAGCTTGGGGGTGTTGGACGAGCAGTACGTC. Protein sequence: CASSLGVLDEQYV.

The chain carries TRBV24-1 and TRBJ2-1, with D unclear. V lost 4 bases and J lost 0, with 12 bases in between. Germline assignment: CDR1 KGHDR and CDR2 SFDVKD. The CDR3 sequence is 16 residues long. The CDR3 sequence is CATSDPGLNSYNEQFF. CDR3 nucleotides: TGTGCCACCAGTGACCCCGGGCTTAACTCCTACAATGAGCAGTTCTTC.

CDR3 nucleotides: TGCGCCAGCAGCACGGACAGTTCCCACCCGACAAACACCATATATTTT. As protein: CASSTDSSHPTNTIYF. The V and J genes are TRBV5-1 and TRBJ1-3, with D tentatively TRBD1 (6 bases). Germline CDR1 is SGHRS and CDR2 is YFSETQ. The V gene lost 4 bases and the J gene lost 6 bases, with 20 bases spanning the gap. This CDR3 is built from 16 residues.

V usage is TRBV4-1 and J usage is TRBJ2-7; TRBD2 might be the D (5 bases). Germline-derived CDR1 and CDR2 are MGHRA and YSYEKL. Trimming cost V 2 bases and J 2 bases, with 13 bases left between them. The CDR3 sequence is 15 residues long. CDR3 in DNA: TGCGCCAGCAGCCAAATGGAGGATAGCCCCTACGAGCAGTACTTC. This encodes CASSQMEDSPYEQYF.

The V and J genes are TRBV7-6 and TRBJ2-1; the D is unclear. V shed 0 bases and J shed 5 bases, with 17 bases lying between them. Germline V gene lookup returns CDR1 SGHVS and CDR2 FNYEAQ. There are 17 residues in the CDR3. CDR3 nucleotides: TGTGCCAGCAGCTTAGCCGCAGCATTTGCTCCTAACAATGAGCAGTTCTTC. As protein: CASSLAAAFAPNNEQFF.

The rearrangement uses TRBV20-1 and TRBJ2-1; 10 bases are a match to TRBD2. With V trimmed by 4 bases and J by 4 bases, 7 bases remained unmatched. Germline V gene sequence: CDR1 DFQATT, CDR2 SNEGSKA (reference sequence). This CDR3 is 15 amino acids long. This CDR3 is CSATKRLAGYNEQFF. In DNA, the CDR3 is TGCAGTGCTACCAAGAGACTAGCGGGTTACAATGAGCAGTTCTTC.

In this sample, this clonotype turned up a few times. This chain connects TRBV4-1 to TRBJ2-5; D is perhaps TRBD2 (6 bases). The germline V gene has CDR1 MGHRA and CDR2 YSYEKL. CDR3 size: 17 residues. V was trimmed by 0 bases and J by 2 bases, leaving 16 bases between them. The CDR3 sequence: CASSQEPPGTPQETQYF. The DNA for the CDR3 is TGCGCCAGCAGCCAAGAACCCCCCGGGACTCCTCAAGAGACCCAGTACTTC.

There are many counts of this clonotype. The chain links TRBV9 to TRBJ2-2; 8 bases align to TRBD1. CDR3 size: 15 residues. The germline CDR1 and CDR2 sequences are SGDLS and YYNGEE. V gave up 0 bases and J gave up 7 bases; unmatched junction bases: 5. CDR3 coding DNA: TGTGCCAGCAGCGTAGGTTCAGGGGGCATCGGGGAGCTGTTTTTT. It is translated as CASSVGSGGIGELFF.

This rearrangement joins TRBV24-1 to TRBJ2-3, with 7 bases matching TRBD1. The CDR3 has 15 residues. V gave up 4 bases and J gave up 6 bases; unmatched junction bases: 9. CDR1 and CDR2 (germline): KGHDR, SFDVKD. CDR3 sequence (DNA): TGTGCCACCAGTGACATGGGGGACAGTGGTGATACGCAGTATTTT. It translates to CATSDMGDSGDTQYF.

The chain combines TRBV6-2 or TRBV6-3 with TRBJ2-1, with 7 bases matching TRBD2. This CDR3 is built from 17 residues. With 2 bases clipped from V and 0 bases from J, the junction kept 7 bases outside the gene matches. CDR1 and CDR2 from the germline V gene are MNHEY and SVGEGT. The DNA for the CDR3 is TGTGCCAGCAGTTACGGGTCGGGAGGCCCCTCCTACAATGAGCAGTTCTTC. It is translated as CASSYGSGGPSYNEQFF.

This clonotype was seen many times. The gene calls are TRBV5-4 and TRBJ1-2; D unclear. V was trimmed by 3 bases and J by 1 base, leaving 1 base between them. Germline V gene lookup returns CDR1 SGHNT and CDR2 YYREEE (reference sequence). This CDR3 contains 11 residues. The CDR3 DNA sequence: TGTGCCAGCAGCTATAACTATGGCTACACCTTC. Protein: CASSYNYGYTF.

The table lists this clonotype with many counts. The chain recombines TRBV14 with TRBJ2-1, with TRBD2 as a possible D gene (5 bases). Deletions cut 6 bases from V and 6 bases from J, with 21 bases between. Germline V CDR1 and CDR2: SGHDN, FVKESK. The CDR3 spans 16 residues. CDR3: CASSPSTGLASNEQFF. CDR3 nucleotides: TGTGCCAGCAGTCCATCGACCGGACTCGCGAGCAATGAGCAGTTCTTC.

This clonotype was picked up many times. The rearrangement links TRBV20-1 to TRBJ2-5; D not resolved. The CDR3 spans 12 residues. Trimming removed 8 bases at V and 2 bases at J, with 12 bases between. CDR1 is DFQATT and CDR2 is SNEGSKA in the germline V gene (reference sequence). The DNA for the CDR3 is TGCAGTACTCAGAAACAGCAAGAGACCCAGTACTTC. Amino acids: CSTQKQQETQYF.

This clonotype was seen a handful of times. The chain uses TRBV15 and TRBJ2-1, with 9 bases identical to TRBD1. The CDR3 runs 15 residues. J gave up 5 bases and V 2 bases, and 4 bases lay outside the gene matches. Germline V gene lookup returns CDR1 LNHNV and CDR2 YYDKDF (reference sequence). CDR3 bases: TGTGCCACCAGCAGACCGGGACAGGGACACAATGAGCAGTTCTTC. Translation: CATSRPGQGHNEQFF.

This clonotype appeared many times. The rearrangement uses TRBV29-1 and TRBJ2-2; D possibly uses TRBD1 or TRBD2 (5 bases each). Germline CDR1 SQVTM, CDR2 ANQGSEA. This CDR3 contains 16 residues. V shed 7 bases and J shed 0 bases, with 18 bases lying between them. The CDR3 bases are TGCAGCGCCATGGGGCGCGGGTACGCGAACACCGGGGAGCTGTTTTTT. Amino acid sequence: CSAMGRGYANTGELFF.

The chain employs TRBV7-2 and TRBJ2-7, with 7 bases lining up with TRBD1. The length of the CDR3 is 15 residues. Looked up from germline, CDR1 is SGHTA and CDR2 is FQGNSA. With 5 bases clipped from V and 3 bases from J, the junction kept 10 bases outside the gene matches. In DNA, the CDR3 is TGTGCCAGCAGCGCAGAAACAGGGGATCGCTACGAGCAGTACTTC. It yields the protein CASSAETGDRYEQYF.